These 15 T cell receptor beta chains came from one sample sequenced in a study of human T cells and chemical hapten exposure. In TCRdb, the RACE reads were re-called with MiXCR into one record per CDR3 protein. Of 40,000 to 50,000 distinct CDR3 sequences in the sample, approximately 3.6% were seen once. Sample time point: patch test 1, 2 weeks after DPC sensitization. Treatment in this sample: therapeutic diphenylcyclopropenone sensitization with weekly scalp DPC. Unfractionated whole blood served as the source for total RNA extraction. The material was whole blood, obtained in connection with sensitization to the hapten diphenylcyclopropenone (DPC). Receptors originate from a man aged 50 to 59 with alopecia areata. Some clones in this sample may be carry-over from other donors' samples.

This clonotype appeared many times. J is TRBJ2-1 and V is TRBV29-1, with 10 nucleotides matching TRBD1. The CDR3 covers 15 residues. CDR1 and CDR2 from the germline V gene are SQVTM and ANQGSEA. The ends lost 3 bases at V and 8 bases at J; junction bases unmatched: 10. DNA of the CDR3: TGCAGCGTTGAGGGTGGACAGGGGGTTGTCGATGAGCAGTTCTTC. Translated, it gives CSVEGGQGVVDEQFF.

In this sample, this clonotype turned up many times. The CDR3 DNA is TGCAGTGCTCTTATGACTACTGAGCAGTTCTTC. Translating gives CSALMTTEQFF. The V gene is TRBV20-1, the J gene TRBJ2-1, with D perhaps TRBD2 (5 bases). In germline, CDR1 is DFQATT, CDR2 SNEGSKA (reference sequence). V lost 5 bases, J lost 9 bases, and 11 bases lay in between. This CDR3 contains 11 residues.

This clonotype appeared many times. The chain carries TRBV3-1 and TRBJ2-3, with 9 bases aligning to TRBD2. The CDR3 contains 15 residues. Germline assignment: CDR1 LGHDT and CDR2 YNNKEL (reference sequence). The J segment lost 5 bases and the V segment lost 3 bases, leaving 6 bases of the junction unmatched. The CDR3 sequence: CASSHWREGKDTQYF. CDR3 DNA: TGTGCCAGCAGCCATTGGCGGGAGGGAAAAGATACGCAGTATTTT.

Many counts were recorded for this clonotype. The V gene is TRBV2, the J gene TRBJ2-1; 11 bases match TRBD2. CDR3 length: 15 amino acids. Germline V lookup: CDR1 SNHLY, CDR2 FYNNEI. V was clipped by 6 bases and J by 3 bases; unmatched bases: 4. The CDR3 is CASRPTSGSYNEQFF. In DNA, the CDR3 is TGTGCCAGCAGACCAACTAGCGGGAGCTACAATGAGCAGTTCTTC.

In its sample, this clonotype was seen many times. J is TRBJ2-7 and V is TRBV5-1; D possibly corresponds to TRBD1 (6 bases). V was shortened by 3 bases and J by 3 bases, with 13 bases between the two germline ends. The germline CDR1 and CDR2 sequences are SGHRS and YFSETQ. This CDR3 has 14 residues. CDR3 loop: CASSSRDTGYEQYF. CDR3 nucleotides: TGCGCCAGCAGCTCCCGGGACACAGGCTACGAGCAGTACTTC.

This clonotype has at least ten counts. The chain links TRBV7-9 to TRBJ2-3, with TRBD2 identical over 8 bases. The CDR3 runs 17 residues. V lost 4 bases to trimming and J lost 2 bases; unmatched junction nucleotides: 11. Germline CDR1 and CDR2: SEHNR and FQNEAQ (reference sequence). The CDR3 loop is CASSSPPGTSPTDTQYF. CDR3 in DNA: TGTGCCAGCAGCTCCCCCCCCGGGACTAGTCCCACAGATACGCAGTATTTT.

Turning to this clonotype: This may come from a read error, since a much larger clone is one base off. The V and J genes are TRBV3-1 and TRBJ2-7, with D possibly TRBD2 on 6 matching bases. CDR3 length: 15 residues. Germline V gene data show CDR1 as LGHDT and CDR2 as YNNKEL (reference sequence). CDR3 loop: CASRQVGGGYNEQYF. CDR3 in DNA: TGTGCCAGCAGGCAAGTGGGTGGAGGGTATAACGAGCAGTACTTC.

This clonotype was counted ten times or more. The CDR3 region is CASSLDRVRGANVLTF. DNA of the CDR3: TGTGCCAGCAGCTTAGACAGGGTGCGTGGGGCCAACGTCCTGACTTTC. V gene TRBV7-2 combines with J gene TRBJ2-6, with a weak D call TRBD1 (6 bases). The CDR3 is 16 amino acids. Germline values: CDR1 SGHTA, CDR2 FQGNSA. V lost 1 base and J lost 3, with 10 bases in between.

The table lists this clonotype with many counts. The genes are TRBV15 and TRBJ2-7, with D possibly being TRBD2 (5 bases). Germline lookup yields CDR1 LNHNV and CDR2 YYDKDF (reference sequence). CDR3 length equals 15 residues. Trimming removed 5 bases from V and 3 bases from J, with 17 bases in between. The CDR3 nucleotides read TGTGCCACCAGCCCGGAGGCCCGGGGTATCTACGAGCAGTACTTC. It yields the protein CATSPEARGIYEQYF.

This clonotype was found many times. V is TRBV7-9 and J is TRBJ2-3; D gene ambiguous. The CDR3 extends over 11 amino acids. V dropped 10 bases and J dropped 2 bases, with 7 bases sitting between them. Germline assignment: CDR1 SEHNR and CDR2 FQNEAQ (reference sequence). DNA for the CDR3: TGTGCCACCCGACTCACAGATACGCAGTATTTT. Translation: CATRLTDTQYF.

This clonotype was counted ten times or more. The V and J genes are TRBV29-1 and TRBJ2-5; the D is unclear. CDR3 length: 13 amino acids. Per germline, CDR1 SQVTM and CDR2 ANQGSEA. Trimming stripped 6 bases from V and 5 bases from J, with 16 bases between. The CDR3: CSVAIGGAETQYF. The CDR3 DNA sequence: TGCAGCGTAGCTATAGGTGGCGCTGAGACCCAGTACTTC.

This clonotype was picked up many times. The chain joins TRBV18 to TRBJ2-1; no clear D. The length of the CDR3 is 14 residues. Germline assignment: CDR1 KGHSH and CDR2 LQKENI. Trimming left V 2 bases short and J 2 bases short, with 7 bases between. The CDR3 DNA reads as TGTGCCAGCTCACCAGGGTCTCCCTACAATGAGCAGTTCTTC. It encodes CASSPGSPYNEQFF.

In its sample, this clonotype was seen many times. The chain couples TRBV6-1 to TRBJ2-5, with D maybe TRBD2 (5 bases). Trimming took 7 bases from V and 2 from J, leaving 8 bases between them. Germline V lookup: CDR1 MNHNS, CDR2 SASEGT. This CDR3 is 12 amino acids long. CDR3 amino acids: CASKAVQETQYF. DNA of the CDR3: TGTGCCAGCAAAGCGGTGCAAGAGACCCAGTACTTC.

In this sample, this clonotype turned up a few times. CDR3 protein: CASSSRVLPLNEQFF. CDR3 DNA: TGTGCCAGCAGCTCCCGGGTCCTCCCCCTAAATGAGCAGTTCTTC. The V gene is TRBV7-2, the J gene TRBJ2-1; no clear D gene. This CDR3 is 15 amino acids long. CDR1 is SGHTA, CDR2 FQGNSA, per germline. The V end was cut by 4 bases, the J end by 7 bases, with 17 bases between.

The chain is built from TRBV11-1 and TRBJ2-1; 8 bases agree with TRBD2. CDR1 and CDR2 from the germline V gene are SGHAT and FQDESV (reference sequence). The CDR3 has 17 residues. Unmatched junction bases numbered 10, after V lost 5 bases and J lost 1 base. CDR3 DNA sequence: TGTGCCAGCAGCGCCGGAAGCGGGAGTATATCCTACAATGAGCAGTTCTTC. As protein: CASSAGSGSISYNEQFF.